This entry lists 2 T cell receptor beta chains sequenced from one sample in a study of blood T cell repertoires in COVID-19. Profiling relied on immunoSEQ multiplex PCR, and the TCRdb table lists in-frame clones only, not all of them. Here the sample spans roughly 150,000 clones, under 85% being singletons. The sequenced material came from PBMCs or T cells enriched from blood (not recorded which). The receptors were gathered from a woman aged 18-29 years who had been exposed to COVID-19.

The V call is TRBV6-5, the J call TRBJ1-1, with 8 bases identical to TRBD1. Per germline, CDR1 MNHEY and CDR2 SVGAGI. The junction had 7 bases not matched to a gene; V was cut back by 6 bases and J by 4 bases. This CDR3 has 14 residues. The CDR3 DNA sequence: TGTGCCAGCAGGTACGGGACAGGTGTCACTGAAGCTTTCTTT. Its translation is CASRYGTGVTEAFF.

The V and J genes are TRBV15 and TRBJ1-5; perhaps TRBD1 as D (6 bases). Trimming shortened V by 3 bases and J by 2 bases, and 14 bases separated the two germline ends. CDR3 size: 16 residues. From germline, CDR1 is LNHNV and CDR2 YYDKDF (reference sequence). CDR3 sequence: CATSRTGRAGNQPQHF. Written as DNA, the CDR3 is TGTGCCACCAGCAGGACAGGAAGGGCGGGCAATCAGCCCCAGCATTTT. Filled out from reference TRBV15 and TRBJ1-5, the complete variable domain reads DAMVIQNPRYQVTQFGKPVTLSCSQTLNHNVMYWYQQKSSQAPKLLFHYYDKDFNNEADTPDNFQSRRPNTSFCFLDIRSPGLGDTAMYLCATSRTGRAGNQPQHFGDGTRLSIL.